A single sample is the source of the 27 T cell receptor beta chains below, sequenced in a study of CD8+ T cells in alopecia areata. The treatment: oral pan-JAK inhibitor, 5-10 mg twice daily. Sequencing used cDNA as its template, made by extracting RNA and reverse transcribing it. The repertoire was sequenced with immunoSEQ multiplex PCR; TCRdb's copy has only in-frame clones and lacks some. The repertoire has about 190,000 clones, roughly three fifths of them found once; the top ten carry approximately 0.7%. The sample consisted of CD4+ T cells sorted from blood, taken at week 4, from a patient treated with tofacitinib. Every receptor here comes from a human donor with alopecia areata.

The chain uses TRBV5-4 and TRBJ2-5; tentatively, D is TRBD1 (7 bases). V was pared by 4 bases and J by 3 bases, with 13 bases between. CDR1 and CDR2 from the germline V gene are SGHNT and YYREEE (reference sequence). This CDR3 region has 14 residues. The CDR3 region has the DNA TGTGCCAGCAGCGCCTTCAGGGGGGAAGAGACCCAGTACTTC. Protein sequence: CASSAFRGEETQYF.

The CDR3 bases are TGCGCCAGCAGCCAAGCTCTCGGGACAGACCTGAACACTGAAGCTTTCTTT. The encoded protein is CASSQALGTDLNTEAFF. The chain couples TRBV4-1 to TRBJ1-1; 7 positions agree with TRBD1. The CDR3 is 17 residues long. CDR1 is MGHRA and CDR2 is YSYEKL in the germline V gene. V shed 1 base and J 0 bases; nucleotides not matched to a gene: 8.

The rearrangement uses TRBV6-5 and TRBJ2-2; 11 bases match TRBD2. The CDR3 is 15 residues long. From germline, CDR1 is MNHEY and CDR2 SVGAGI. Germline trimming cut 5 bases from V and 4 bases from J; bases unmatched to any gene: 3. This chain's CDR3 is CASSQGLAVTGELFF. The CDR3 nucleotides read TGTGCCAGCAGTCAGGGACTAGCGGTCACCGGGGAGCTGTTTTTT.

The chain links TRBV7-3 to TRBJ2-3; a possible D gene is TRBD2 (5 bases). V lost 1 base, J lost 2 bases, and 10 bases lay in between. This CDR3 region has 15 residues. Per the germline V gene, CDR1 is SGHTA and CDR2 is FQGTGA. The CDR3 loop is CASSLMAAVTDTQYF. The CDR3 bases are TGTGCCAGCAGCTTAATGGCAGCGGTCACAGATACGCAGTATTTT.

This clone was found once. In nucleotides, the CDR3 is TGTGCCAGTATGGACAGGGAAAACATTCAGTACTTC. Its protein is CASMDRENIQYF. This chain joins TRBV27 and TRBJ2-4; the match to TRBD1 covers 8 bases. CDR1 and CDR2 (germline): MNHEY, SMNVEV (reference sequence). With 9 bases clipped from V and 5 bases from J, the junction kept 3 bases outside the gene matches. The CDR3 contains 12 residues.

The J gene is TRBJ1-1, the V gene TRBV5-1; D gene ambiguous. The CDR3 length is 16 residues. V was pared by 0 bases and J by 0 bases, with 12 bases between. Germline loops: CDR1 SGHRS, CDR2 YFSETQ. The CDR3 bases are TGCGCCAGCAGCTTGGCCGTCAGCACCATGAACACTGAAGCTTTCTTT. This gives the protein CASSLAVSTMNTEAFF.

In DNA, the CDR3 is TGTGCCAGCAGTTTAAGTGACAGGCTCACTGAAGCTTTCTTT. Translation gives CASSLSDRLTEAFF. This chain uses TRBV27 with TRBJ1-1; D may be TRBD1 (6 bases). CDR1 is MNHEY and CDR2 is SMNVEV in the germline V gene (reference sequence). There are 14 residues in the CDR3. V was cut by 2 bases and J by 4 bases, with 11 bases left in between.

This rearrangement joins TRBV29-1 to TRBJ1-2; D call uncertain. CDR1 is SQVTM, CDR2 ANQGSEA, per germline. This CDR3 contains 13 residues. V was pared by 8 bases and J by 0 bases, with 13 bases between. The CDR3 protein is CSSSTESNYGYTF. The CDR3, as DNA: TGCAGCTCTTCGACGGAATCTAACTATGGCTACACCTTC. Based on the CDR3 plus reference TRBV29-1 and TRBJ1-2, the full variable domain is SAVISQKPSRDICQRGTSLTIQCQVDSQVTMMFWYRQQPGQSLTLIATANQGSEATYESGFVIDKFPISRPNLTFSTLTVSNMSPEDSSIYLCSSSTESNYGYTFGSGTRLTVV.

This clone was found a few times. The CDR3: CSDIGQGQETQYF. Written as DNA, the CDR3 is TGCAGCGACATAGGACAGGGACAAGAGACCCAGTACTTC. The V gene is TRBV29-1, the J gene TRBJ2-5, with 8 bases aligning to TRBD1. CDR3 length: 13 residues. V lost 7 bases, J lost 2 bases, and 6 bases stayed unmatched. Germline V CDR1 and CDR2: SQVTM, ANQGSEA.

The chain combines TRBV5-4 with TRBJ2-5; possible D gene TRBD1, 6 bases. In germline, CDR1 is SGHNT, CDR2 YYREEE (reference sequence). The CDR3 is 14 residues long. The ends were cut back, 1 base at V and 5 bases at J, with 12 bases in the middle. DNA of the CDR3: TGTGCCAGCAGCTTGAATCAGGGGCGGGAGACCCAGTACTTC. Its translation: CASSLNQGRETQYF.

This clone was recorded a few times. The J gene is TRBJ1-1, the V gene TRBV6-5; 7 nucleotides agree with TRBD1. V trimming: 9 bases; J trimming: 10 bases; junction bases outside the gene matches: 8. From germline, CDR1 is MNHEY and CDR2 SVGAGI. The CDR3 has 11 residues. In DNA, the CDR3 is TGTGCCAGTTCCGACAGGGATCGAGCTTTCTTT. It yields the protein CASSDRDRAFF.

This chain uses TRBV4-1 with TRBJ2-5, with D maybe TRBD1 (5 bases). V was trimmed by 4 bases and J by 4 bases, leaving 16 bases between them. The CDR3 has 15 amino acids. Germline CDR1 is MGHRA and CDR2 is YSYEKL. In DNA, the CDR3 is TGCGCCAGCAGCCCTGCCTGGGGCCCCCCAGAGACCCAGTACTTC. Translation: CASSPAWGPPETQYF.

The chain recombines TRBV30 with TRBJ2-4, with 9 bases matching TRBD1. The V and J ends lost 5 bases and 2 bases, in that order; junction bases with no gene match: 16. CDR1 and CDR2 from the germline V gene are GTSNPN and SVGIG (reference sequence). There are 18 residues in the CDR3. CDR3 amino acids: CAWQPTQTGGATKNIQYF. CDR3 DNA sequence: TGTGCCTGGCAGCCGACCCAAACAGGGGGCGCGACCAAAAACATTCAGTACTTC.

This clone has just a few counts. This rearrangement joins TRBV2 to TRBJ1-2; no clear D. Trimming left V 3 bases short and J 4 bases short, with 9 bases between. The CDR3 totals 13 residues. The germline CDR1 and CDR2 sequences are SNHLY and FYNNEI. CDR3 residues: CASSEPGLYGYTF. The DNA for the CDR3 is TGTGCCAGCAGTGAGCCAGGCCTCTATGGCTACACCTTC.

As for this clone: At one of its ends the junction is not consistent with the germline gene, which may arise from a read error. The chain has TRBV30 and TRBJ2-7; possible D gene TRBD2, 5 bases. The CDR3 runs to 13 residues. Germline V CDR1 and CDR2: GTSNPN, SVGIG (reference sequence). The CDR3 is CAWSPAPGYGQYF. The DNA for the CDR3 is TGTGCCTGGAGTCCCGCCCCGGGGTACGGGCAGTACTTC. The complete variable domain, with remaining parts taken from reference TRBV30 and TRBJ2-7, reads SQTIHQWPATLVQPVGSPLSLECTVEGTSNPNLYWYRQAAGRGLQLLFYSVGIGQISSEVPQNLSASRPQDRQFILSSKKLLLSDSGFYLCAWSPAPGYGQYFGPGTRLTVT.

CDR3 coding DNA: TGCGCCAGCAGCGACCGGGACAACTATGGCTACACCTTC. As protein: CASSDRDNYGYTF. V and J are TRBV5-1 and TRBJ1-2, with D perhaps matching TRBD1 (5 bases). CDR3 length: 13 residues. From germline, CDR1 is SGHRS and CDR2 YFSETQ. Trimming pared 4 bases from V and 2 bases from J, leaving 9 bases between.

In this sample, this clone turned up once. The rearrangement joins TRBV5-5 to TRBJ2-3, with 8 bases matching TRBD2. V gave up 4 bases and J gave up 8 bases; unmatched junction bases: 15. CDR3 length: 16 residues. The germline CDR1 and CDR2 sequences are SGHKS and YYEKEE (reference sequence). The CDR3 region has the DNA TGTGCCAGCAGCCCCCAGGGGCGCGGGAGCGGGGGTACGCAGTATTTT. This codes for CASSPQGRGSGGTQYF.

V gene TRBV29-1 combines with J gene TRBJ2-3; D is possibly TRBD1 (6 bases). Per germline, CDR1 SQVTM and CDR2 ANQGSEA. Trimming cost V 6 bases and J 11 bases, with 21 bases left between them. CDR3 length equals 13 residues. The CDR3 DNA is TGCAGCGTCCCCCCCCTACAGGGTTTGAGGCAGTATTTT. Translating it yields CSVPPLQGLRQYF.

The gene calls are TRBV7-2 and TRBJ2-3, with D tentatively TRBD1 (5 bases). Germline V CDR1 and CDR2: SGHTA, FQGNSA. The CDR3 runs 14 residues. V was shortened by 0 bases and J by 4 bases, with 8 bases between the two germline ends. Here the CDR3 DNA reads TGTGCCAGCAGCTTAGCCAGGGCCCCAGATACGCAGTATTTT. As protein: CASSLARAPDTQYF.

This clone has only a few counts. This chain links TRBV29-1 with TRBJ2-1; 8 positions match TRBD1. This CDR3 is 13 amino acids long. Per germline, CDR1 SQVTM and CDR2 ANQGSEA. The V gene end was trimmed by 4 bases and the J gene end by 5 bases; junction bases not matched to a gene: 4. The CDR3 region is CSVAGQGNNEQFF. Written as DNA, the CDR3 is TGCAGCGTTGCCGGACAGGGTAACAATGAGCAGTTCTTC.

The chain combines TRBV30 with TRBJ2-1, with 7 positions matching TRBD2. The germline CDR1 and CDR2 sequences are GTSNPN and SVGIG (reference sequence). V lost 2 bases to trimming and J lost 11 bases; unmatched junction nucleotides: 6. The length of the CDR3 is 12 residues. The CDR3 loop is CAWSPGLPQQFF. The CDR3 region has the DNA TGTGCCTGGAGTCCGGGACTACCTCAGCAGTTCTTC.

V is TRBV6-5 and J is TRBJ1-4, with D tentatively TRBD1 (5 bases). The V gene's germline CDR1 is MNHEY and CDR2 SVGAGI. The CDR3 spans 14 residues. Trimming stripped 6 bases from V and 4 bases from J, with 12 bases between. The CDR3 reads CASSSGGSNEKLFF. The CDR3 DNA reads TGTGCCAGCAGCTCGGGGGGGAGTAATGAAAAACTGTTTTTT.

V usage is TRBV29-1 and J usage is TRBJ2-5, with 7 bases matching TRBD2. The germline V gene has CDR1 SQVTM and CDR2 ANQGSEA. Losses at the gene ends were 1 base for V and 7 bases for J; bases not matched to a gene: 9. The CDR3 runs to 14 residues. CDR3 protein: CSVEGSSGLGTQYF. CDR3 DNA: TGCAGCGTTGAAGGGTCTAGCGGACTGGGGACCCAGTACTTC. The full variable domain, completed using reference TRBV29-1 and TRBJ2-5, is SAVISQKPSRDICQRGTSLTIQCQVDSQVTMMFWYRQQPGQSLTLIATANQGSEATYESGFVIDKFPISRPNLTFSTLTVSNMSPEDSSIYLCSVEGSSGLGTQYFGPGTRLLVL.

V gene TRBV4-3 combines with J gene TRBJ2-6; 8 bases match TRBD2. Germline V gene data show CDR1 as LGHNA and CDR2 as YSLEER. J gave up 1 base and V 4 bases, and 12 bases lay outside the gene matches. The CDR3 is 19 residues long. CDR3 protein: CASSRETGGGRSGANVLTF. The CDR3 DNA reads as TGCGCCAGCAGCCGGGAAACCGGCGGGGGGAGGTCTGGGGCCAACGTCCTGACTTTC.

This clone was counted only a few times. The rearrangement links TRBV5-1 to TRBJ2-5; D may be TRBD1 or TRBD2 (5 bases each). The CDR3 is 12 residues long. The V end was cut by 3 bases, the J end by 11 bases, with 14 bases between. Per germline, CDR1 SGHRS and CDR2 YFSETQ. The CDR3 reads CASSSTLGEQYF. CDR3 DNA: TGCGCCAGCAGCTCGACTCTGGGGGAGCAGTACTTC.

This clone was observed a few times. V is TRBV7-9 and J is TRBJ2-7; D is ambiguous. Germline CDR1 is SEHNR and CDR2 is FQNEAQ (reference sequence). The CDR3 consists of 13 residues. The ends were cut back, 5 bases at V and 4 bases at J, with 12 bases in the middle. The CDR3 here is CASSQSTSYEQYF. DNA of the CDR3: TGTGCCAGCAGCCAAAGCACCTCTTACGAGCAGTACTTC.

CDR3 loop: CAFNGETSTDTQYF. Written as DNA, the CDR3 is TGTGCCTTCAATGGGGAAACTAGCACAGATACGCAGTATTTT. The chain joins TRBV2 to TRBJ2-3; D is undetermined. Trimming cost V 11 bases and J 0 bases, with 15 bases left between them. Looked up from germline, CDR1 is SNHLY and CDR2 is FYNNEI. This CDR3 contains 14 residues.